Below are 17 T cell receptor beta chains sequenced from a single sample in a study of vaccination and CD4 T cells after COVID-19. These TCRs' antigens remain unknown. Documented treatment: roughly 10-day PBMC culture with coronavirus spike peptide pools or control peptides (ViraFEST assay). Sequencing of cultured CD4+ T cell DNA used the Oncomine TCR Beta short-read assay. TCRdb itself ran the PCR reads through MiXCR, one entry per CDR3 protein. The data show about 19,000 distinct CDR3 sequences, with about 50% seen just once and about 9.8% held by the top ten. Here the sequenced sample was CD4+ T cells from blood, cultured in vitro, taken after SARS-CoV-2 vaccination. The receptor set was obtained from a human donor who had recovered from COVID-19.

The chain employs TRBV19 and TRBJ2-1, with TRBD2 matching over 14 bases. Germline V gene lookup returns CDR1 LNHDA and CDR2 SQIVND (reference sequence). With V trimmed by 4 bases and J by 7 bases, 6 bases remained unmatched. The CDR3 runs to 16 residues. The CDR3 sequence: CASSRPGTSGSNEQFF. In DNA form, the CDR3 reads TGTGCCAGTAGTAGACCCGGGACTAGCGGGAGTAATGAGCAGTTCTTC. The whole variable domain, remainder taken from reference TRBV19 and TRBJ2-1, is DGGITQSPKYLFRKEGQNVTLSCEQNLNHDAMYWYRQDPGQGLRLIYYSQIVNDFQKGDIAEGYSVSREKKESFPLTVTSAQKNPTAFYLCASSRPGTSGSNEQFFGPGTRLTVL.

For the CDR3, the DNA is TGTGCCAGCAGTTTCATAGACAGGGGGGGGAACACTGAAGCTTTCTTT. It specifies CASSFIDRGGNTEAFF. The chain joins TRBV27 to TRBJ1-1, with 9 bases lining up with TRBD1. Germline CDR1 is MNHEY and CDR2 is SMNVEV (reference sequence). This CDR3 is 16 amino acids long. After removal of 3 bases from V and 1 base from J, the junction contained 6 bases not matched to a gene.

The chain recombines TRBV2 with TRBJ1-1; no clear D gene. Between the trimmed V and J ends, which lost 1 base and 6 bases, there was a span of 12 bases. CDR3 length: 14 amino acids. The germline V gene encodes CDR1 SNHLY and CDR2 FYNNEI. In nucleotides, the CDR3 is TGTGCCAGCAGTGAAGAAAACAGTTCCCCTGAAGCTTTCTTT. Amino acids: CASSEENSSPEAFF. The full variable domain, rest sourced from reference TRBV2 and TRBJ1-1, is EPEVTQTPSHQVTQMGQEVILRCVPISNHLYFYWYRQILGQKVEFLVSFYNNEISEKSEIFDDQFSVERPDGSNFTLKIRSTKLEDSAMYFCASSEENSSPEAFFGQGTRLTVV.

V is TRBV5-1 and J is TRBJ2-5; 7 nucleotides align to TRBD1. CDR3 length: 14 residues. Trimming cost V 3 bases and J 1 base; bases outside gene matches: 3. In germline, CDR1 is SGHRS, CDR2 YFSETQ. CDR3 amino acids: CASSYGTAQETQYF. For the CDR3, the DNA is TGCGCCAGCAGCTACGGGACAGCCCAAGAGACCCAGTACTTC.

This clonotype was counted between two and nine times. The gene calls are TRBV30 and TRBJ1-5, with a weak D call TRBD1 (5 bases). The CDR3 spans 16 residues. The V and J ends lost 2 bases and 4 bases respectively, with 18 bases between them. Germline V gene lookup returns CDR1 GTSNPN and CDR2 SVGIG (reference sequence). CDR3 protein: CAWSIGGRGWNQPQHF. CDR3 sequence (DNA): TGTGCCTGGAGTATTGGGGGGAGAGGGTGGAATCAGCCCCAGCATTTT.

The sample holds a few counts of this clonotype. The V call is TRBV1, the J call TRBJ1-4. TRBV1 is termed a pseudogene. CDR3 length: 13 amino acids. The CDR3 loop is CTGRGPPNEKLFF. The CDR3 nucleotides read TGCACCGGACGGGGCCCACCGAATGAAAAACTGTTTTTT.

The J gene is TRBJ2-5, the V gene TRBV6-2 or TRBV6-3; TRBD1 aligns across 8 bases. CDR3 length: 14 amino acids. The germline V gene encodes CDR1 MNHEY and CDR2 SVGEGT. The V and J ends lost 5 bases and 7 bases, in that order; junction bases with no gene match: 9. This CDR3 is CASSPLRGRGTQYF. The CDR3 bases are TGTGCCAGCAGTCCCCTCAGGGGGCGCGGGACCCAGTACTTC.

This clonotype was found a few times. The chain couples TRBV6-1 to TRBJ1-5, with 8 bases that match TRBD1. The germline V gene has CDR1 MNHNS and CDR2 SASEGT. The CDR3 totals 14 residues. J lost 2 bases, V lost 6 bases, and 3 bases had no gene match. Written as DNA, the CDR3 is TGTGCCAGCAGCCCGGACAGGGGCAATCAGCCCCAGCATTTT. Protein product: CASSPDRGNQPQHF.

The J gene is TRBJ1-1, the V gene TRBV12-3 or TRBV12-4; possible D gene TRBD1, 5 bases. Trimming shortened V by 8 bases and J by 4 bases, and 14 bases separated the two germline ends. The length of the CDR3 is 13 residues. The CDR3 is CASSLSGVTEAFF. CDR3 DNA: TGTGCCAGCTCGCTTTCGGGGGTCACTGAAGCTTTCTTT.

This clonotype was observed a handful of times. This chain joins TRBV5-1 and TRBJ2-7, with D unresolved. The CDR3 loop spans 12 amino acids. Between the trimmed V and J ends, which lost 2 bases and 12 bases, there was a span of 15 bases. Germline assignment: CDR1 SGHRS and CDR2 YFSETQ. In nucleotides, the CDR3 is TGCGCCAGCAGCTTACGCCGGACCGACTGGTACTTC. Translation: CASSLRRTDWYF.

This clonotype was found a few times. The chain carries TRBV12-3 or TRBV12-4 and TRBJ1-5; D uncertain. V dropped 2 bases and J dropped 0 bases, with 5 bases sitting between them. The CDR3 consists of 14 residues. Here the CDR3 reads CASSLKDSNQPQHF. CDR3 DNA sequence: TGTGCCAGCAGTTTAAAAGATAGCAATCAGCCCCAGCATTTT.

This clonotype appeared a single time. This rearrangement joins TRBV6-2 or TRBV6-3 to TRBJ2-1; 7 bases map to TRBD1. The CDR3 loop spans 15 amino acids. Looked up from germline, CDR1 is MNHEY and CDR2 is SVGEGT. Losses at the gene ends were 2 bases for V and 5 bases for J; bases not matched to a gene: 6. The CDR3 spells CASSYAPGQHNEQFF. CDR3 nucleotide sequence: TGTGCCAGCAGTTACGCTCCGGGACAGCACAATGAGCAGTTCTTC.

This chain's CDR3 is CASSFKQGGLAEAFF. As DNA, the CDR3 is TGTGCCAGCAGCTTTAAACAGGGAGGTTTAGCTGAAGCTTTCTTT. The chain couples TRBV7-2 to TRBJ1-1, with TRBD1 as a possible D gene (6 bases). Germline V CDR1 and CDR2: SGHTA, FQGNSA. V lost 3 bases to trimming and J lost 6 bases, with 17 bases between them. The CDR3 has 15 residues.

The V and J genes are TRBV7-9 and TRBJ2-5; 13 positions match TRBD2. The germline V gene encodes CDR1 SEHNR and CDR2 FQNEAQ (reference sequence). There are 18 residues in the CDR3. Trimming at V came to 3 bases and at J to 2 bases, leaving 9 bases not matched to a gene. CDR3 bases: TGTGCCAGCAGCTTCGGACAGGGGGGACTAGCGGGGCAAGAGACCCAGTACTTC. This sequence encodes CASSFGQGGLAGQETQYF.

This sequence joins TRBV6-2 or TRBV6-3 and TRBJ2-1; either TRBD1 or TRBD2 may supply D (5 bases each). There are 17 residues in the CDR3. Trimming removed 4 bases from V and 0 bases from J, with 16 bases in between. Per the germline V gene, CDR1 is MNHEY and CDR2 is SVGEGT. This CDR3 reads CASSSRGPNPSYNEQFF. CDR3 nucleotides: TGTGCCAGCAGTTCTCGGGGACCAAATCCCTCCTACAATGAGCAGTTCTTC.

This chain links TRBV10-3 with TRBJ1-1; TRBD1 aligns across 11 bases. Germline V gives CDR1 ENHRY, CDR2 SYGVKD. The CDR3 is made up of 16 amino acids. The V and J ends lost 3 bases and 5 bases, in that order; junction bases with no gene match: 8. CDR3 sequence reads: CAISDPGTGGATEAFF. Written as DNA, the CDR3 is TGTGCCATCAGTGATCCCGGGACAGGGGGGGCAACTGAAGCTTTCTTT.

This rearrangement joins TRBV20-1 to TRBJ1-1; D perhaps matches TRBD1 (5 bases). V was clipped by 5 bases and J by 0 bases, with 19 bases between them. Germline-derived CDR1 and CDR2 are DFQATT and SNEGSKA (reference sequence). The CDR3 loop spans 16 amino acids. The CDR3 DNA reads TGCAGTGCTGTCAGTGGCAGGGTAGGTATGAACACTGAAGCTTTCTTT. Translated: CSAVSGRVGMNTEAFF.